This is a list of T cell receptor beta chains from one sample in a study of T cell responses to AZD1222 COVID-19 vaccine. Sequencing used immunoSEQ multiplex PCR; TCRdb keeps in-frame clones, though not all of them. Of approximately 150,000 clones listed, 91% were seen once; the top ten hold approximately 2%. Source: peripheral blood, taken on day 0 of AZD1222 vaccination. The source is an adult in good health. Each CDR3 is given with its conserved first and last residue. Fields, in order: clone size, V gene, J gene, D gene, CDR3 length, CDR3 protein, CDR3 DNA. D genes are given only for firm matches. Clone size appears in some rows only: once, few, many, or a class for an expanded clone.

NA	TRBV19	TRBJ2-3	TRBD2	13	CASSRTSRDTQYF	TGTGCCAGTAGCAGGACTAGCCGAGATACGCAGTATTTT
NA	TRBV19	TRBJ2-5	TRBD2	18	CASSTTSGRAGYQETQYF	TGTGCCAGTAGTACTACTAGCGGGAGGGCGGGGTACCAAGAGACCCAGTACTTC
NA	TRBV24-1	TRBJ1-1	TRBD1	16	CATSDRRTGPNTEAFF	TGTGCCACCAGTGACCGAAGGACAGGACCGAACACTGAAGCTTTCTTT
once	TRBV11-3	TRBJ2-3	NA	14	CASSGGLARDTQYF	TGTGCCAGCAGCGGGGGGCTAGCGAGAGATACGCAGTATTTT
few	TRBV7-8	TRBJ2-2	NA	14	CASSRNLDTGELFF	TGTGCCAGCAGCAGGAACCTAGACACCGGGGAGCTGTTTTTT
NA	TRBV6-1	TRBJ2-7	NA	14	CASSEDRLSYEQYF	TGTGCCAGCAGTGAGGACAGACTCTCCTACGAGCAGTACTTC
NA	TRBV29-1	TRBJ1-4	NA	11	CSGGAGEKLFF	TGCAGCGGCGGGGCCGGTGAAAAACTGTTTTTT
NA	TRBV7-2	TRBJ2-3	NA	14	CASTGRLSTDTQYF	TGTGCCAGCACCGGACGGCTAAGCACAGATACGCAGTATTTT
NA	TRBV30	TRBJ1-3	NA	14	CAWQRAGRGNTIYF	TGTGCCTGGCAGAGGGCCGGGCGTGGAAACACCATATATTTT
NA	TRBV6-5	TRBJ2-3	NA	15	CASDGSAGITDTQYF	TGTGCCAGCGACGGCTCGGCAGGGATAACAGATACGCAGTATTTT
NA	TRBV6-5	TRBJ2-1	TRBD2	15	CASSDEAGGYNEQFF	TGTGCCAGCAGCGACGAGGCGGGGGGTTACAATGAGCAGTTCTTC
once	TRBV5-1	TRBJ1-2	NA	13	CASSLEGADGYTF	TGCGCCAGCAGCTTGGAAGGGGCTGATGGCTACACCTTC
few	TRBV4-2	TRBJ2-1	NA	17	CASSQGPELREHNEQFF	TGTGCCAGCAGCCAAGGCCCGGAACTCCGGGAGCACAATGAGCAGTTCTTC
NA	TRBV7-2	TRBJ2-1	NA	12	CASSLGKNEQFF	TGTGCCAGCAGCTTAGGAAAGAATGAGCAGTTCTTC